This is a list of T cell receptor beta chains from one sample in a study of control samples from healthy donors and cancer patients. Here immunoSEQ multiplex PCR was the method, and the copy in TCRdb shows in-frame clones only, minus some. Of 140,000 or so clones listed, 85% to 95% were seen once; the top ten hold 13% to 15%. Sequencing was carried out using PBMCs. These receptors were taken from a man in his fifties or sixties with colorectal cancer. Each CDR3 is given with its conserved first and last residue. A D gene is named only where the DNA matches it firmly. The listing skips clone size in some rows; elsewhere it reads once, few, many or a size class.

clone size,D gene,V gene,J gene,CDR3 DNA,CDR3 protein
-,-,TRBV27,TRBJ1-2,TGTGCCAGCAGTTTGACAAGGGAGGTATATGGCTACACCTTC,CASSLTREVYGYTF
-,-,TRBV18,TRBJ1-6,TGTGCCAGCTCACCGGGGGGTGATTCACCCCTCCACTTT,CASSPGGDSPLHF
-,-,TRBV6-5,TRBJ1-3,TGTGCCAGCACCCCAGGGGTAAACTCTGGAAACACCATATATTTT,CASTPGVNSGNTIYF
-,-,TRBV2,TRBJ1-1,TGTGCCAGCAGGCAGGGTGTTATGACTGAAGCTTTCTTT,CASRQGVMTEAFF
-,TRBD1,TRBV11-2,TRBJ2-1,TGTGCCAGCAGCTTAAGACAGGGTTTAAATGAGCAGTTCTTC,CASSLRQGLNEQFF
-,TRBD1,TRBV7-2,TRBJ1-2,TGTGCCAGCAGCCCCGGACAGGGTCTGATGGTGGGCTATGGCTACACCTTC,CASSPGQGLMVGYGYTF
-,TRBD1,TRBV7-2,TRBJ2-3,TGTGCCAGCAGCTTAGTATCGGAAGGGACAGGGGCCACAGATACGCAGTATTTT,CASSLVSEGTGATDTQYF
once,-,TRBV27,TRBJ1-2,TGTGCCAGTCCGCCCCGGGGCGGGTATGGCTACACCTTC,CASPPRGGYGYTF
-,-,TRBV30,TRBJ1-3,TGTGCCTGTTTGACGACAGGAGGAAACACCATATATTTT,CACLTTGGNTIYF
-,-,TRBV11-3,TRBJ1-1,TGTGCCAGCAGCTGGGGCGGGATCACTGAAGCTTTCTTT,CASSWGGITEAFF
once,TRBD1,TRBV10-3,TRBJ2-2,TGTGCCATCAGTGAGGGGACAGGCCGGAGGGAGCTGTTTTTT,CAISEGTGRRELFF
-,-,TRBV15,TRBJ1-4,TGTGCCACTGGGACGGGACCAACTAATGAAAAACTGTTTTTT,CATGTGPTNEKLFF
once,TRBD1,TRBV5-5,TRBJ2-2,TGTGCCAGCAGCCCCGGGACAGGGGGGATCGGGGAGCTGTTTTTT,CASSPGTGGIGELFF
-,TRBD2,TRBV19,TRBJ2-5,TGTGCCAGTAGCAGGACTAGGGAAGAGACCCAGTACTTC,CASSRTREETQYF
-,-,TRBV20-1,TRBJ2-7,TGCAGTGCCAGCGAAAGTGAGGAGCAGTACTTC,CSASESEEQYF
-,-,TRBV5-4,TRBJ1-2,TGTGCCAGCAGCTTGGCCGGCGACTATGGCTACACCTTC,CASSLAGDYGYTF
once,-,TRBV3-1/TRBV3-2,TRBJ1-2,TGTGCCAGCAGCCCCGGGCCATTAAACTATGGCTACACCTTC,CASSPGPLNYGYTF
-,TRBD2,TRBV29-1,TRBJ2-3,TGCAGCGTTGAAGTTTCAGGGAGGGTCACAGATACGCAGTATTTT,CSVEVSGRVTDTQYF
once,-,TRBV6-1,TRBJ1-1,TGTGCCAGCAGTTTTGGTACGAACACTGAAGCTTTCTTT,CASSFGTNTEAFF
once,-,TRBV9,TRBJ1-4,TGTGCCAGCAGCGTAGCACCCATGATCGGAAGTAATGAAAAACTGTTTTTT,CASSVAPMIGSNEKLFF
-,TRBD1,TRBV6-5,TRBJ1-1,TGTGCCAGCAGCAGACAGGGGGGGACCTACACTGAAGCTTTCTTT,CASSRQGGTYTEAFF
-,TRBD2,TRBV5-1,TRBJ2-5,TGCGCCAGCAGCTTGGGCAGGACTAGCGCGTACCAAGAGACCCAGTACTTC,CASSLGRTSAYQETQYF
-,-,TRBV19,TRBJ2-7,TGTGCCAGTAGCGGGGGGCACGAGCAGTACTTC,CASSGGHEQYF
-,TRBD1,TRBV9,TRBJ2-1,TGTGCCAGCAGCGTAGGGACAGGGCTCAACTACAATGAGCAGTTCTTC,CASSVGTGLNYNEQFF
-,-,TRBV5-4,TRBJ1-3,TGTGCCAGCAGACCCGACGGAGTCTCTGGAAACACCATATATTTT,CASRPDGVSGNTIYF
-,TRBD1,TRBV19,TRBJ1-5,TGTGCCAGTAGTATAAGGGCAGGGGGTGGCAATCAGCCCCAGCATTTT,CASSIRAGGGNQPQHF
once,-,TRBV4-3,TRBJ1-2,TGCGCCAGCAGCCACCAGGAGGGCAGGGGCTTCCTCAACTATGGCTACACCTTC,CASSHQEGRGFLNYGYTF
-,-,TRBV6-4,TRBJ1-5,TGTGCCAGCAGTGAGAGGGGACACAATCAGCCCCAGCATTTT,CASSERGHNQPQHF
-,-,TRBV19,TRBJ2-1,TGTGCCAGTAGTATTAAAGGGGCAAGTGAGCAGTTCTTC,CASSIKGASEQFF
-,TRBD2,TRBV19,TRBJ2-1,TGTGCCAGTAGTATAGAGGCGGGACTAGCGGGGGGCCCTATCTCCTACAATGAGCAGTTCTTC,CASSIEAGLAGGPISYNEQFF
-,-,TRBV7-9,TRBJ1-2,TGTGCCAGCAGCTTAGCCCCAGGTTTCGCCTACACCTTC,CASSLAPGFAYTF
-,-,TRBV7-9,TRBJ1-2,TGTGCCAGCAGCCCGAGACAGTACGAAACCTTAAACTATGGCTACACCTTC,CASSPRQYETLNYGYTF
-,-,TRBV29-1,TRBJ1-1,TGCAGCGTTGAAGGACAGGCGGGGACTGAAGCTTTCTTT,CSVEGQAGTEAFF
-,-,TRBV6-1,TRBJ1-6,TGTGCCAGCAGTGGGTCGTTCCTGAGCTCCTATAATTCACCCCTCCACTTT,CASSGSFLSSYNSPLHF
-,-,TRBV14,TRBJ1-1,TGTGCCAGCAGCCAAGTCCCAGGGAACACTGAAGCTTTCTTT,CASSQVPGNTEAFF
-,TRBD1,TRBV3-1/TRBV3-2,TRBJ1-5,TGTGCCAGCAGCCGCGGGACAGGGGGCAATCAGCCCCAGCATTTT,CASSRGTGGNQPQHF
-,TRBD2,TRBV19,TRBJ2-1,TGTGCCAGTAGTCCCCGGACTAGCTCCTACAATGAGCAGTTCTTC,CASSPRTSSYNEQFF
-,-,TRBV29-1,TRBJ1-3,TGCAGCGTTTTCGTTGGGTGGTCTGGAAACACCATATATTTT,CSVFVGWSGNTIYF
-,TRBD1,TRBV5-4,TRBJ2-7,TGTGCCAGCAGCTGGCGGGACAGGGTCCACGAGCAGTACTTC,CASSWRDRVHEQYF
-,TRBD2,TRBV3-1/TRBV3-2,TRBJ2-1,TGTGCCAGCAGCCAAGGCGCTAGCGGGGGCGGGAATGAGCAGTTCTTC,CASSQGASGGGNEQFF
-,TRBD1,TRBV9,TRBJ2-7,TGTGCCAGCAGCGCGACAGGGGAAAGCTACGAGCAGTACTTC,CASSATGESYEQYF
once,TRBD1,TRBV5-4,TRBJ1-3,TGTGCCAGCAGCCCAAGACAGGGTAGTGGAAACACCATATATTTT,CASSPRQGSGNTIYF
-,-,TRBV2,TRBJ1-1,TGTGCCAGCAGTTTACGACGGGACACTGAAGCTTTCTTT,CASSLRRDTEAFF
once,-,TRBV6-6,TRBJ1-4,TGTGCCAGCGGTACTGCGAATGAAAAACTGTTTTTT,CASGTANEKLFF
-,TRBD1,TRBV13,TRBJ1-2,TGTGCCAGCAGCCCGAAGACCCGAACGGGACAGGGCTTCTCGCATTATGGCTACACCTTC,CASSPKTRTGQGFSHYGYTF
once,-,TRBV7-2,TRBJ2-4,TGTGCCAGCAGCCACGGGACACCGGGAAACATTCAGTACTTC,CASSHGTPGNIQYF
few,TRBD1,TRBV7-2,TRBJ1-6,TGTGCCAGCAGCTTAGGCTTCAGGGGCAGGGGGCTTTTCCCTTCACCCCTCCACTTT,CASSLGFRGRGLFPSPLHF
-,-,TRBV6-2/TRBV6-3,TRBJ2-1,TGTGCCAGCAGTTATTTTGTTGGGGGTGAGCAGTTCTTC,CASSYFVGGEQFF
-,-,TRBV30,TRBJ2-2,TGTGCCTGGAGTGTGGGGCCGTACACCGGGGAGCTGTTTTTT,CAWSVGPYTGELFF
-,-,TRBV27,TRBJ1-5,TGTGCCAGCGGACCGCCGGCTCGGCCCCAGCATTTT,CASGPPARPQHF
-,-,TRBV11-2,TRBJ2-5,TGTGCCAGCAGCCGCGACAGGACGGAGGAGACCCAGTACTTC,CASSRDRTEETQYF
-,TRBD2,TRBV4-1,TRBJ2-3,TGCGCCAGCAGCCAAGGGGGACTAGCGGGGGCGAGCACAGATACGCAGTATTTT,CASSQGGLAGASTDTQYF
-,-,TRBV18,TRBJ2-5,TGTGCCAGCTCACCTCGATCTGACCAAGAGACCCAGTACTTC,CASSPRSDQETQYF
-,-,TRBV29-1,TRBJ1-1,TGCAGCGTGGCGGGGGAGAGGGACACTGAAGCTTTCTTT,CSVAGERDTEAFF
once,-,TRBV2,TRBJ1-3,TGTGCCAGCAGTGAATTTATAGGGGGCTCTGGAAACACCATATATTTT,CASSEFIGGSGNTIYF
-,TRBD1,TRBV6-5,TRBJ2-1,TGTGCCAGCAGGCGGGACCGGGACAGGGTGTTCTTC,CASRRDRDRVFF
-,TRBD1,TRBV5-1,TRBJ2-2,TGCGCCAGCAGCTCATACAGGGGGAAGATATGGACCGGGGAGCTGTTTTTT,CASSSYRGKIWTGELFF
-,TRBD1,TRBV19,TRBJ1-1,TGTGCCAGTAGCCCTAGACAGGGAGGAACTGAAGCTTTCTTT,CASSPRQGGTEAFF
-,-,TRBV19,TRBJ2-5,TGTGCCAGTAGTTTGGGACTCGGTCAAGAGACCCAGTACTTC,CASSLGLGQETQYF